This T cell receptor (beta chain) was sequenced in a study of blood T cell repertoires in COVID-19. Clones were sequenced by immunoSEQ multiplex PCR, and TCRdb holds only the in-frame ones, with some missing. The sample holds 130,000 or so clones, 77% seen once. This CDR3 spans 15 amino acids. Looked up from germline, CDR1 is SGDLS and CDR2 is YYNGEE. V lost 0 bases and J lost 1; bases outside the gene matches: 3. This chain connects TRBV9 to TRBJ1-1, with TRBD1 matching 7 bases. The receptor was isolated from a man at least 80 years old with acute or convalescent COVID-19. Sequences were obtained from peripheral blood. The DNA for the CDR3 is TGTGCCAGCAGCGTAGGGCCAGGGGGGAACACTGAAGCTTTCTTT. As protein: CASSVGPGGNTEAFF.